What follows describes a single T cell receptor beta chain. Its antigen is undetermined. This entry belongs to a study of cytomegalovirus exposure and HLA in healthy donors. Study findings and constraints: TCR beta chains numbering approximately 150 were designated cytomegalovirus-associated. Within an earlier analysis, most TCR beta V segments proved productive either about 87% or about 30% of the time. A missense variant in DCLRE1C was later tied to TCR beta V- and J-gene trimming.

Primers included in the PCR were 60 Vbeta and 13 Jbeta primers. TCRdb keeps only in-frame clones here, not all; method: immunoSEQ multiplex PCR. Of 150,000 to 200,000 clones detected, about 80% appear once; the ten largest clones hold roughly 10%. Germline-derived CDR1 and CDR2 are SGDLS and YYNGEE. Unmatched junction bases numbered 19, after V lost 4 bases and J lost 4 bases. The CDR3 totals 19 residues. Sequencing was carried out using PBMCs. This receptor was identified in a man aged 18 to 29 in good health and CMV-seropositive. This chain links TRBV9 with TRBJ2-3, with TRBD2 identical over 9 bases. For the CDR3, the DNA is TGTGCCAGCAGCTCCAGCCGAGGGGCTAGCGGGATATCCGCAGATACGCAGTATTTT. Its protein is CASSSSRGASGISADTQYF.